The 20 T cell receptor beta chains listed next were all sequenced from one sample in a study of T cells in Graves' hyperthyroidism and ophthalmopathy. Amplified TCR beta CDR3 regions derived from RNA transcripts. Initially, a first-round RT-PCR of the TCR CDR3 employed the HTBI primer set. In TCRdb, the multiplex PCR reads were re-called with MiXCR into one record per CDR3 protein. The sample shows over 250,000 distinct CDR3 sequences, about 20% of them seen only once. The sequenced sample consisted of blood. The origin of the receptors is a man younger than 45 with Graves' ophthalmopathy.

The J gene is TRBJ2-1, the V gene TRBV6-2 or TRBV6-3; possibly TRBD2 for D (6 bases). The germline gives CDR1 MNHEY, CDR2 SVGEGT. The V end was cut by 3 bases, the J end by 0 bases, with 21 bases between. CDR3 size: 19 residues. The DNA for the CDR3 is TGTGCCAGCAGTTATACGGGTCATTGGCGGGATGCCTCCTACAATGAGCAGTTCTTC. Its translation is CASSYTGHWRDASYNEQFF.

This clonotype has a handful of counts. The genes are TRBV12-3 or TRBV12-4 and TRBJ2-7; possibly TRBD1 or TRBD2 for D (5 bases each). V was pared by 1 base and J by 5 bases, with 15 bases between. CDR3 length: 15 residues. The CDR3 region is CASSLGGWTVHEQYF. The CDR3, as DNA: TGTGCCAGCAGTTTAGGGGGGTGGACCGTCCACGAGCAGTACTTC.

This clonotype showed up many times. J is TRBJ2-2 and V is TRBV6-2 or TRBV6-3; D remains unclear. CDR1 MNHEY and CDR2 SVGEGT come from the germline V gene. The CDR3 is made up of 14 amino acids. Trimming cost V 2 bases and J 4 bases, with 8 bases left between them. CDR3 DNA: TGTGCCAGCAGTTACCGGCGCTCCACCGGGGAGCTGTTTTTT. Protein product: CASSYRRSTGELFF.

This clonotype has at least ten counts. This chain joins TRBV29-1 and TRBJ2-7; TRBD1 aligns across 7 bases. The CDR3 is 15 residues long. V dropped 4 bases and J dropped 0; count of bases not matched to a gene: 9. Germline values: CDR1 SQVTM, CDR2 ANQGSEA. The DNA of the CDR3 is TGCAGCGTTGTTCACCCCACAGGGGTCTCCTACGAGCAGTACTTC. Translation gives CSVVHPTGVSYEQYF.

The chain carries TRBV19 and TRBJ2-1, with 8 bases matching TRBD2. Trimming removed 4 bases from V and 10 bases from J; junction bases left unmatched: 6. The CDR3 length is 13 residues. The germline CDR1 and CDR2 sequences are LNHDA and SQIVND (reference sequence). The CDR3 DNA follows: TGTGCCAGTAGTACTCTTATAGCGGGAGAGCAGTTCTTC. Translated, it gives CASSTLIAGEQFF.

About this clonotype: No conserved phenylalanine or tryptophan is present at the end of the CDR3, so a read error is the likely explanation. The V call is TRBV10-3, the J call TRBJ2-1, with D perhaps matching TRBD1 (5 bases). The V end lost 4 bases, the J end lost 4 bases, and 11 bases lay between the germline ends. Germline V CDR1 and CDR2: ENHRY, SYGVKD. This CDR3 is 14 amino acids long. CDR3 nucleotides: TGTGCCATCAGTGGGGGCCAAGGGTACAATGAGCAGTTCCTC. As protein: CAISGGQGYNEQFL.

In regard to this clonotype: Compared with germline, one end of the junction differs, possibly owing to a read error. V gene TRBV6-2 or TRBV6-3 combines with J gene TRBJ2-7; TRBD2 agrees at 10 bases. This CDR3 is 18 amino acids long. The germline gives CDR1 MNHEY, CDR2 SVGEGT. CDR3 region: CTSKIAGGFQSTTTWQYF. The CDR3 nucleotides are TGTACCAGCAAAATAGCGGGAGGCTTCCAATCGACGACTACGTGGCAGTACTTC.

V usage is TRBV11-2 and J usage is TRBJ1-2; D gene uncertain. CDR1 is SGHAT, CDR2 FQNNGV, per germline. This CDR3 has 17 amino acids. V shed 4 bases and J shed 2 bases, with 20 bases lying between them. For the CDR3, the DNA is TGTGCCAGCAGCTCCCCCGGTTTAGATCAAACCAACTATGGCTACACCTTC. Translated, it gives CASSSPGLDQTNYGYTF.

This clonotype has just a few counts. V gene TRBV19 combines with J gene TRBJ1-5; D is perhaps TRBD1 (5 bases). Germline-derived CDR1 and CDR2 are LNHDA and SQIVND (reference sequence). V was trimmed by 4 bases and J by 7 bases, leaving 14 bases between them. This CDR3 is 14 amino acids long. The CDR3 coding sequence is TGTGCCAGTAGTACGGCCGGGGGGGGACAGCCCCAGCATTTT. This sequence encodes CASSTAGGGQPQHF.

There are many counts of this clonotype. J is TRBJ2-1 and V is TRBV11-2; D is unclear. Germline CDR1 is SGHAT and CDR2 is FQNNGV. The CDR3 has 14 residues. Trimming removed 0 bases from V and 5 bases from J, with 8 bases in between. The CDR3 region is CASSLDDNNNEQFF. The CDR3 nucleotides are TGTGCCAGCAGCTTAGATGACAATAACAATGAGCAGTTCTTC.

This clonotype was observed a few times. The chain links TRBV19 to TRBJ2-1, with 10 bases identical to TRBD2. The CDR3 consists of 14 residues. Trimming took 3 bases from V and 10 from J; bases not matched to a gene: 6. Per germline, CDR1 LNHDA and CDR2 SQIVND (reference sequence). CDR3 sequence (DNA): TGTGCCAGTAGTATGCTAGCGGGAGACAGAGAGCAGTTCTTC. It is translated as CASSMLAGDREQFF.

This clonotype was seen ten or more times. The CDR3 nucleotides read TGTGCCAGCAGCCAAGATCATGGACTGAGCTCCTACGAGCAGTACTTC. Its protein is CASSQDHGLSSYEQYF. The V and J genes are TRBV3-1 and TRBJ2-7, with D possibly matching TRBD2 (5 bases). The CDR3 contains 16 residues. Germline V lookup: CDR1 LGHDT, CDR2 YNNKEL (reference sequence). Trimming left V 0 bases short and J 0 bases short, with 12 bases between.

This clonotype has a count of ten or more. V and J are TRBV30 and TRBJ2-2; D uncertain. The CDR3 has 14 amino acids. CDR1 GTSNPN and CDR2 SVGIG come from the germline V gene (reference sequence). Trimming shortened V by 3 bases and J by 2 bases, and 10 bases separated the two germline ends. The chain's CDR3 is CAWRAATNTGELFF. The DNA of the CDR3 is TGTGCCTGGAGGGCAGCAACTAACACCGGGGAGCTGTTTTTT.

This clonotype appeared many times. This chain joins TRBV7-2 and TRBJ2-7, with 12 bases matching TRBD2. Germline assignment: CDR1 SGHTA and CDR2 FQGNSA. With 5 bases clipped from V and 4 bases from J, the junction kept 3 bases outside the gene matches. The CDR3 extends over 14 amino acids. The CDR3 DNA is TGTGCCAGCAGCCTCGGACTAGCGGGATACGAGCAGTACTTC. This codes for CASSLGLAGYEQYF.

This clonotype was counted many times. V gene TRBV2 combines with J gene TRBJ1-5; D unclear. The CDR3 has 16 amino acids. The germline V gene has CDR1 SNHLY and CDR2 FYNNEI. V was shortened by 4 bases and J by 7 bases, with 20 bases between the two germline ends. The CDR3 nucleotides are TGTGCCAGCAGTGTAACAAAGGCTGGGTTAAGCCAGCCCCAGCATTTT. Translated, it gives CASSVTKAGLSQPQHF.

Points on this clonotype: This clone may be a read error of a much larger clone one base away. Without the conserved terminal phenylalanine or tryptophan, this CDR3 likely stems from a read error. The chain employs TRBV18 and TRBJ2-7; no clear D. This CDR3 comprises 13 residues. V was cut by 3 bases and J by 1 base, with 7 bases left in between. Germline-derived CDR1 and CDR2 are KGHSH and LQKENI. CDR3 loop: CASSPRSSYEQYL. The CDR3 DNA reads TGTGCCAGCTCACCGAGGAGTTCCTACGAGCAGTACCTC.

The CDR3 loop reads CASSFGSGNTIYF. Here the CDR3 DNA reads TGTGCCAGCAGTTTCGGTTCTGGAAACACCATATATTTT. This rearrangement joins TRBV12-3 or TRBV12-4 to TRBJ1-3; no firm D call. Trimming removed 3 bases at V and 1 base at J, with 4 bases between. This CDR3 has 13 residues.

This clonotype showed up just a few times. This chain's CDR3 is CASSPQGSGGIQETQYF. CDR3 nucleotides: TGTGCCAGCAGTCCCCAGGGGAGCGGGGGGATCCAAGAGACCCAGTACTTC. J is TRBJ2-5 and V is TRBV12-3 or TRBV12-4; 9 bases are a match to TRBD2. Unmatched junction bases numbered 11, after V lost 5 bases and J lost 1 base. The CDR3 extends over 17 amino acids.

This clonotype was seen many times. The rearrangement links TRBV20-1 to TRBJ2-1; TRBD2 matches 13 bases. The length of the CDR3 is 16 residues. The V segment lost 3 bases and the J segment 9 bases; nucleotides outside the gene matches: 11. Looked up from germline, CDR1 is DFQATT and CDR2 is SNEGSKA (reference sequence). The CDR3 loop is CSASKLAGGPLGEQFF. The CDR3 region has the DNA TGCAGTGCTAGTAAACTAGCGGGAGGGCCACTGGGTGAGCAGTTCTTC.

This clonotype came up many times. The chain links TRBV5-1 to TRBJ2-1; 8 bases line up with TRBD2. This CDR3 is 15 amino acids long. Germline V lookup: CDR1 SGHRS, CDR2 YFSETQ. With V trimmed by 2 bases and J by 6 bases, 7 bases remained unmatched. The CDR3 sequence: CASSFWSGSFNEQFF. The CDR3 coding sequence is TGCGCCAGCAGCTTCTGGAGCGGGAGCTTCAATGAGCAGTTCTTC.